Listed below are T cell receptor beta chains from one sample, sequenced in a study of T cell changes during pregnancy in multiple sclerosis. The method was immunoSEQ multiplex PCR; TCRdb's version includes in-frame clones alone and lacks a portion of them. Counted here are under 65,000 clones, approximately 92% occurring once; the ten biggest clones make up 1% to 1.5%. The sample was peripheral blood, taken after pregnancy. The origin of the receptors is a female donor in good health, enrolled as a control in a pregnancy study. Both conserved end residues are part of each CDR3. Fields, in order: V gene, J gene, clone size, D gene, CDR3 DNA, CDR3 protein. The D gene is left open where the match is weak. Clone sizes are given selectively: once, few, many, or a class where the clone is expanded.

TRBV4-3,TRBJ2-5,.,.,TGCGCCAGCAGCCGGAGCCAAGAGACCCAGTACTTC,CASSRSQETQYF
TRBV6-4,TRBJ1-2,.,.,TGTGCCAGCAGTGACATCGGCGGGGGAAAAGTGGATGGCTACACCTTC,CASSDIGGGKVDGYTF
TRBV7-2,TRBJ2-5,.,.,TGTGCCAGCAGCTTAGGGAGTGGGACCCAGTACTTC,CASSLGSGTQYF
TRBV30,TRBJ1-2,.,.,TGTGCCTGGAGTGCTAGGGGGTCCTACACCTTC,CAWSARGSYTF
TRBV7-6,TRBJ1-5,.,TRBD1,TGTGCCAGCAGCTTTCGGGCAGGGGGATCGGCGTGGGACAATCAGCCCCAGCATTTT,CASSFRAGGSAWDNQPQHF
TRBV4-1,TRBJ1-3,.,.,TGCGCCAGCAGCCAAGCCATAACAGGGCAAGCAAACACCATATATTTT,CASSQAITGQANTIYF
TRBV25-1,TRBJ2-7,.,.,TGTGCCAGCCGAAACGCCGGGACAATATACGAGCAGTACTTC,CASRNAGTIYEQYF
TRBV7-9,TRBJ2-7,.,TRBD1,TGTGCCAGCAGACCCGGGACAGGGAGGGGCGAGCAGTACTTC,CASRPGTGRGEQYF
TRBV28,TRBJ2-1,.,TRBD2,TGTGCCAGCAGCAATAGGGCGGGAGGGCCCTACAATGAGCAGTTCTTC,CASSNRAGGPYNEQFF
TRBV7-2,TRBJ1-5,once,.,TGTGCCAGCAGTCGTGCGTGGGAGGATCAGCCCCAGCATTTT,CASSRAWEDQPQHF
TRBV27,TRBJ2-1,.,.,TGTGCCAGCAGTCGCACTCGTAATGAGCAGTTCTTC,CASSRTRNEQFF
TRBV19,TRBJ1-2,once,TRBD1,TGTGCCAGTATCTCCTGGGACAGGGGGATCGAGGGGTATGGCTACACCTTC,CASISWDRGIEGYGYTF
TRBV9,TRBJ2-1,.,.,TGTGCCAGCAGCGTAACCTGGACAGACAATGAGCAGTTCTTC,CASSVTWTDNEQFF
TRBV6-4,TRBJ1-2,.,.,TGTGCCAGCACTCCCGGCCCAGGGTATGGCTACACCTTC,CASTPGPGYGYTF
TRBV28,TRBJ2-6,.,TRBD1,TGTGCCAGCAGCCATGCCGGGACAGGGCCCCGCTTGGTCCTGACTTTC,CASSHAGTGPRLVLTF
TRBV7-9,TRBJ2-3,.,TRBD1,TGTGCCAGCAGCTCACCCCAGGGGGCCCTTTTCACAGATACGCAGTATTTT,CASSSPQGALFTDTQYF
TRBV7-6,TRBJ2-7,.,.,TGTGCCAGCAGCTTAGCGACAAACTACGAGCAGTACTTC,CASSLATNYEQYF
TRBV7-6,TRBJ2-1,.,TRBD2,TGTGCCAGCAGCGCAGGTTTTAGCGGGAGGGCCGCCAGAAACAATGAGCAGTTCTTC,CASSAGFSGRAARNNEQFF
TRBV7-9,TRBJ1-4,.,.,TGTGCCAGCAGCTTAGGACGGGTTGAGGAAAAACTGTTTTTT,CASSLGRVEEKLFF
TRBV7-2,TRBJ2-2,.,TRBD1,TGTGCCAGCTCCGGACAGGGAAGGGGGGAGCTGTTTTTT,CASSGQGRGELFF
TRBV5-6,TRBJ2-6,.,TRBD2,TGTGCCAGCAGCTTTATTTATAGCGGGGGAACTGGGGCCAACGTCCTGACTTTC,CASSFIYSGGTGANVLTF
TRBV7-9,TRBJ2-1,.,.,TGTGCCAGCAGCCCACTACCCGGACAGCCTTCCTACAATGAGCAGTTCTTC,CASSPLPGQPSYNEQFF
TRBV2,TRBJ1-3,once,.,TGTGCCAGCTGGGGGGCTGGAAACACCATATATTTT,CASWGAGNTIYF
TRBV5-1,TRBJ2-3,.,.,TGCGCCAGCAGCCCCACATCTAGCACAGATACGCAGTATTTT,CASSPTSSTDTQYF
TRBV4-3,TRBJ2-7,.,.,TGCGCCAGCAGCGCCCGCGGGGCTCAGGGTGAGCAGTACTTC,CASSARGAQGEQYF
TRBV11-2,TRBJ2-3,few,TRBD2,TGTGCCAGCAGGCTAGTGACTAGCAGATCTAGCACAGATACGCAGTATTTT,CASRLVTSRSSTDTQYF
TRBV7-9,TRBJ1-2,.,TRBD1,TGTGCCAGCAGACTAGACAGGGCACTCCGGGGCACCTTC,CASRLDRALRGTF
TRBV5-4,TRBJ2-2,.,TRBD1,TGTGCCAGCAGCTATCTAGGGACAGACACCGGGGAGCTGTTTTTT,CASSYLGTDTGELFF
TRBV7-2,TRBJ1-1,.,.,TGTGCCAGCAGCCTCAACCCCGGGGGGAACACTGAAGCTTTCTTT,CASSLNPGGNTEAFF
TRBV19,TRBJ2-5,once,TRBD2,TGTGCCAGTAGTAACCCCGGGCTAGCGGGTAAAGAGACCCAGTACTTC,CASSNPGLAGKETQYF
TRBV6-1,TRBJ1-5,once,TRBD1,TGTGCCAGCAGTGAAGAGGGACAGGGGGCAGGGCAGCCCCAGCATTTT,CASSEEGQGAGQPQHF
TRBV6-1,TRBJ2-7,.,TRBD1,TGTGCCAGCAGTGAAGCGGTGGACAGGGCTGCCTACGAGCAGTACTTC,CASSEAVDRAAYEQYF
TRBV6-5,TRBJ2-3,.,TRBD1,TGTGCCAGCAGCCTCCGGGACAGCTCGGGTACGCAGTATTTT,CASSLRDSSGTQYF
TRBV27,TRBJ1-6,.,.,TGTGCCAGCAGTTGGGTTGGGGAGCCCTATAATTCACCCCTCCACTTT,CASSWVGEPYNSPLHF
TRBV5-1,TRBJ2-6,once,TRBD1,TGCGCCAGCAGCTCCGGGACAGGGAGCTCTGGGGCCAACGTCCTGACTTTC,CASSSGTGSSGANVLTF
TRBV7-6,TRBJ1-6,.,.,TGTGCCAGCAGCTTTAGGGGAGGATCCCTCCACTTT,CASSFRGGSLHF
TRBV27,TRBJ2-1,.,TRBD2,TGTGCCAGCAGTTCAGGGACTAGCGGGAGAAATGAGCAGTTCTTC,CASSSGTSGRNEQFF
TRBV2,TRBJ1-6,few,.,TGTGCCAGCATTGCGGGGCCTTATAATTCACCCCTCCACTTT,CASIAGPYNSPLHF
TRBV19,TRBJ1-3,.,.,TGTGCCAGTAGAGAGACGACAGGTTTACCTGGAAACACCATATATTTT,CASRETTGLPGNTIYF
TRBV5-1,TRBJ2-7,.,TRBD2,TGCGCCAGCAGCCTGTTTAGCCCCGGGACTAGCGGGAGCTACTCCTACGAGCAGTACTTC,CASSLFSPGTSGSYSYEQYF
TRBV2,TRBJ1-2,once,.,TGTGCCAGCAGTGAAGCGGGGGGGCGGGGTGGCTACACCTTC,CASSEAGGRGGYTF
TRBV6-4,TRBJ1-1,few,TRBD1,TGTGCCAGCAGTGAAGGGACAGGGGGCACTGAAGCTTTCTTT,CASSEGTGGTEAFF
TRBV4-2,TRBJ1-4,.,TRBD1,TGTGCCAGCAGCCAAGGGGACAGAACTAATGAAAAACTGTTTTTT,CASSQGDRTNEKLFF
TRBV6-4,TRBJ1-4,few,.,TGTGCCAGCAGTGAGGGAACCTCCGGCGGGGAAAAACTGTTTTTT,CASSEGTSGGEKLFF
TRBV6-1,TRBJ2-1,.,.,TGTGCCAGCAGTGAACCGACAGGAACCACCTACAATGAGCAGTTCTTC,CASSEPTGTTYNEQFF
TRBV27,TRBJ2-1,.,TRBD2,TGTGCCAGCAGTTCCCCTAGCGGGGGGAGCTCCTACAATGAGCAGTTCTTC,CASSSPSGGSSYNEQFF